The rows below give T cell receptor beta chains drawn from one sample of a study of blood T cell repertoires in COVID-19. The repertoire was sequenced with immunoSEQ multiplex PCR; TCRdb's copy has only in-frame clones and lacks some. Found here are 110,000 to 150,000 clones, approximately 90% of them singletons; the top ten hold under 4.5%. The sequenced material came from PBMCs or T cells enriched from blood (not recorded which). The origin of the receptors is a middle-aged man who had recovered from COVID-19. The CDR3 runs from the conserved cysteine through the conserved F or W. The D gene is left open where the match is weak. Rows give clone size only sometimes, using once, few, many, or a class for an expanded clone.

>TRBJ1-1|NA|NA|TRBV7-2
CASSSQAREAFF
TGTGCCAGCAGCTCCCAGGCCCGTGAAGCTTTCTTT
>TRBJ1-6|NA|NA|TRBV12-3/TRBV12-4
CASSLLGGAPLHF
TGTGCCAGCAGTTTACTCGGCGGCGCACCCCTCCACTTT
>TRBJ2-5|TRBD1|NA|TRBV28
CASSLIGTGRKETQYF
TGTGCCAGCAGTCTAATTGGGACAGGAAGAAAGGAGACCCAGTACTTC
>TRBJ1-2|NA|NA|TRBV2
CASTPDTNYGYTF
TGTGCCAGCACCCCGGACACGAACTATGGCTACACCTTC
>TRBJ2-1|TRBD1|NA|TRBV28
CASSARTGYNEQFF
TGTGCCAGCAGCGCAAGGACAGGCTACAATGAGCAGTTCTTC
>TRBJ1-3|TRBD1|once|TRBV28
CASRTGVTGNTIYF
TGTGCCAGCAGAACAGGGGTAACTGGAAACACCATATATTTT
>TRBJ2-5|TRBD2|once|TRBV7-7
CASREGLAERETQYF
TGTGCTAGCAGGGAGGGACTAGCAGAACGAGAGACCCAGTACTTC
>TRBJ1-1|NA|NA|TRBV9
CASATAGGTEAFF
TGTGCCAGCGCGACAGCGGGGGGCACTGAAGCTTTCTTT
>TRBJ2-2|NA|NA|TRBV7-6
CASSLAAGAGELFF
TGTGCCAGCAGCTTAGCTGCGGGTGCCGGGGAGCTGTTTTTT
>TRBJ2-7|TRBD2|NA|TRBV27
CASSSYSGTSVYEQYF
TGTGCCAGCAGCTCATACTCCGGGACTAGCGTCTACGAGCAGTACTTC
>TRBJ2-1|TRBD2|NA|TRBV18
CASSLGLAKNEQFF
TGTGCCAGCTCACTAGGACTAGCAAAAAATGAGCAGTTCTTC
>TRBJ1-5|TRBD1|NA|TRBV28
CASSLSRQGNQPQHF
TGTGCCAGCAGTTTATCACGACAGGGGAATCAGCCCCAGCATTTT
>TRBJ1-6|TRBD1|NA|TRBV2
CASSWTGSNSPLHF
TGTGCCAGCAGTTGGACAGGGTCTAATTCACCCCTCCACTTT
>TRBJ1-1|TRBD1|NA|TRBV29-1
CSVDGTGGPGAFF
TGCAGCGTTGATGGGACAGGGGGCCCTGGGGCTTTCTTT
>TRBJ2-1|TRBD2|few|TRBV10-3
CAISEGLAGDNEQFF
TGTGCCATCAGTGAAGGACTAGCGGGAGACAATGAGCAGTTCTTC
>TRBJ2-1|TRBD2|NA|TRBV7-2
CASSLTSGGAVEQFF
TGTGCCAGCAGCTTAACTAGCGGGGGGGCCGTTGAGCAGTTCTTC
>TRBJ1-1|NA|NA|TRBV5-4
CASSLKQLNTEAFF
TGTGCCAGCAGCTTGAAACAGCTGAACACTGAAGCTTTCTTT
>TRBJ2-3|NA|NA|TRBV23-1
CASSPKPGDDFTDTQYF
TGCGCCAGCAGTCCAAAGCCAGGGGACGACTTCACAGATACGCAGTATTTT
>TRBJ1-1|TRBD1|NA|TRBV19
CASRRDGTAMNTEAFF
TGTGCCAGTAGGAGGGACGGGACAGCTATGAACACTGAAGCTTTCTTT
>TRBJ1-3|TRBD1|once|TRBV9
CASNRQGPGNTIYF
TGTGCCAGCAACCGACAGGGACCTGGAAACACCATATATTTT
>TRBJ1-2|NA|NA|TRBV6-2/TRBV6-3
CASSQGSNYGYTF
TGTGCCAGCAGTCAGGGGTCTAACTATGGCTACACCTTC
>TRBJ1-6|NA|NA|TRBV9
CASSVRDTYNSPLHF
TGTGCCAGCAGCGTCAGGGATACTTATAATTCACCCCTCCACTTT
>TRBJ2-3|NA|NA|TRBV5-1
CASSSPTGGTDTQYF
TGCGCCAGCAGCTCCCCGACCGGGGGCACAGATACGCAGTATTTT
>TRBJ2-3|TRBD2|NA|TRBV5-4
CASSNPGGGTDTQYF
TGTGCCAGCAGCAACCCGGGGGGTGGCACAGATACGCAGTATTTT
>TRBJ2-1|TRBD1|NA|TRBV6-5
CASRGTGGNGVQFF
TGTGCCAGCAGGGGGACAGGGGGCAATGGGGTGCAGTTCTTC
>TRBJ2-5|TRBD2|NA|TRBV5-6
CASSSGLAGQETQYF
TGTGCCAGCAGCTCGGGACTAGCGGGACAAGAGACCCAGTACTTC
>TRBJ2-7|TRBD2|NA|TRBV3-1/TRBV3-2
CASSRTPSGSLYEQYF
TGTGCCAGCAGCCGCACCCCAAGCGGGAGTCTCTACGAGCAGTACTTC
>TRBJ1-2|NA|NA|TRBV30
CAWSVSQGNYGYTF
TGTGCCTGGAGTGTAAGTCAGGGTAACTATGGCTACACCTTC
>TRBJ2-3|TRBD2|once|TRBV2
CASTSGGAVADTQYF
TGTGCCAGCACTAGCGGGGGGGCCGTCGCAGATACGCAGTATTTT
>TRBJ1-2|TRBD1|once|TRBV6-5
CASTISVQGIGGYTF
TGTGCCAGTACTATTTCTGTACAGGGGATAGGGGGCTACACCTTC
>TRBJ2-3|TRBD2|NA|TRBV4-1
CASSQDLGGAGDTQYF
TGCGCCAGCAGCCAAGATCTCGGGGGGGCCGGAGATACGCAGTATTTT
>TRBJ1-6|NA|NA|TRBV7-9
CASSLAGAKNSPLHF
TGTGCCAGCAGCTTAGCAGGGGCGAAGAATTCACCCCTCCACTTT
>TRBJ1-2|NA|NA|TRBV6-5
CASRNPGVGYTF
TGTGCCAGCAGAAATCCAGGGGTCGGCTACACCTTC
>TRBJ2-1|NA|NA|TRBV29-1
CSVTGTSVSYNEQFF
TGCAGCGTTACCGGGACAAGTGTATCTTACAATGAGCAGTTCTTC
>TRBJ1-5|NA|NA|TRBV21-1
CASSKSRSNQPQHF
TGTGCCAGCAGCAAAAGTAGAAGCAATCAGCCCCAGCATTTT
>TRBJ1-4|NA|NA|TRBV5-4
CASSLGSATNEKLFF
TGTGCCAGCAGCCTCGGGAGTGCAACTAATGAAAAACTGTTTTTT